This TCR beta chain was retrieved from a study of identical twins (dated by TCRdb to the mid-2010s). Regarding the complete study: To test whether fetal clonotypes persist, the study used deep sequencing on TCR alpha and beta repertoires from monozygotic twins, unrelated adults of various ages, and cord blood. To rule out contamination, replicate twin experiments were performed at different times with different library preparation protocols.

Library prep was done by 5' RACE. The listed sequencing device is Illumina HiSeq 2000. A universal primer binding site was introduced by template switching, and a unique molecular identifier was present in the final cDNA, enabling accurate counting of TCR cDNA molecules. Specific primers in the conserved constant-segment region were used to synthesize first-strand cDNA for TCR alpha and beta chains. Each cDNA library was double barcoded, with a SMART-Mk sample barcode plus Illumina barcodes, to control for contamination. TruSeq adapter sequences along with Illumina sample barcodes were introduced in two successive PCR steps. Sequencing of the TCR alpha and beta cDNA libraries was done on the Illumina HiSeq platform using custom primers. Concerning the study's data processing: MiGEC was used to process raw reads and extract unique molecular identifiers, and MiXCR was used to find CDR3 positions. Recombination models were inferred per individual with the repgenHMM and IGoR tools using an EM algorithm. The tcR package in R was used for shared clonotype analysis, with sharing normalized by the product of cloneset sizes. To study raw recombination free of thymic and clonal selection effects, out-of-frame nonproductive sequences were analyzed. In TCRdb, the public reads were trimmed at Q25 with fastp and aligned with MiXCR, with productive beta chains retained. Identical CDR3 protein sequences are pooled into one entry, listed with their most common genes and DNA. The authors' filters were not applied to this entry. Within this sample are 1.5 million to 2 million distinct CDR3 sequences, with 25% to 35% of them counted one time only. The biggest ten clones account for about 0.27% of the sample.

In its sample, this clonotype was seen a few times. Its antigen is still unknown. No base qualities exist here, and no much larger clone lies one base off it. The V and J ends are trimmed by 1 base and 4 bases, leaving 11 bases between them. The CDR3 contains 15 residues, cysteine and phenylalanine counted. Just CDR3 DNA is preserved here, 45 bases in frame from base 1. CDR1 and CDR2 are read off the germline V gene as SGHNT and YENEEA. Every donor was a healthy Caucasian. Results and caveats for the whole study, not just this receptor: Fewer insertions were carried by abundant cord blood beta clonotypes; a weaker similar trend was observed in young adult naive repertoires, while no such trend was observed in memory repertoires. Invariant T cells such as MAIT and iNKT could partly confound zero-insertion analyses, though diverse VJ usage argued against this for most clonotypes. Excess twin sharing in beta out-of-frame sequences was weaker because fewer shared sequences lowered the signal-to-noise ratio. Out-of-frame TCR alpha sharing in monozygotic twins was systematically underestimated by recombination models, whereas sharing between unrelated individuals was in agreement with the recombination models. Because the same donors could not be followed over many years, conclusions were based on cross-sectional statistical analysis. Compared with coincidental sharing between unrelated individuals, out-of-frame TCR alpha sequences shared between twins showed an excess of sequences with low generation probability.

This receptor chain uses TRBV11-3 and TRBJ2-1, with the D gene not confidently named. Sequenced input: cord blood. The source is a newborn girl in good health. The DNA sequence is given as TGTGCCAGCAGCTTAGGCCTCACACCGTACAATGAGCAGTTCTTC. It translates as CASSLGLTPYNEQFF.